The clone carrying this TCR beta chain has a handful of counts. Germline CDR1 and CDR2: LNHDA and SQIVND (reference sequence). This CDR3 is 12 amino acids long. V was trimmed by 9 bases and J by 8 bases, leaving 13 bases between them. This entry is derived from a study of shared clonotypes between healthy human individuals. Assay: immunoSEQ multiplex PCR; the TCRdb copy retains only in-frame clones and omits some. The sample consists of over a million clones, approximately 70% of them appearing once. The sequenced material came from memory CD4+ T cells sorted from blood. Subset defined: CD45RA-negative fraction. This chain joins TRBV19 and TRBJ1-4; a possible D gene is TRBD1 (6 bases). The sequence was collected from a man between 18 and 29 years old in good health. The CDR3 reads CASRGFEEKLFF. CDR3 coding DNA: TGTGCCAGCAGGGGTTTTGAGGAAAAACTGTTTTTT.